The next 16 T cell receptor beta chains were all read from a single sample in a study of blood T cell repertoires in COVID-19. Data came from immunoSEQ multiplex PCR; TCRdb stores just in-frame clones and leaves some out. The table shows 200,000 to 300,000 clones, with 70% to 90% occurring only once. Material for sequencing was PBMCs or T cells enriched from blood (not recorded which). The receptors shown here come from a woman aged 40 to 50 with acute COVID-19.

The chain links TRBV14 to TRBJ2-3, with D possibly TRBD2 on 5 matching bases. V gave up 8 bases and J gave up 1 base, with 10 bases separating them. The germline CDR1 and CDR2 sequences are SGHDN and FVKESK. The CDR3 covers 13 residues. CDR3 sequence reads: CASCLRGTDTQYF. The DNA of the CDR3 is TGTGCCAGCTGCCTGCGGGGCACAGATACGCAGTATTTT.

V usage is TRBV6-5 and J usage is TRBJ1-4, with unresolved D. V dropped 7 bases and J dropped 7 bases, with 13 bases sitting between them. The CDR3 has 13 amino acids. Germline V gene lookup returns CDR1 MNHEY and CDR2 SVGAGI. The CDR3 DNA reads as TGTGCCAGCACCCCGCTAGGTGGTGAAAAACTGTTTTTT. It codes for CASTPLGGEKLFF.

The chain employs TRBV28 and TRBJ1-2; 7 positions match TRBD1. Trimming at V came to 5 bases and at J to 0 bases, leaving 6 bases not matched to a gene. Germline lookup yields CDR1 MDHEN and CDR2 SYDVKM. The length of the CDR3 is 15 residues. CDR3 sequence reads: CASSPGQPTNYGYTF. CDR3 nucleotides: TGTGCCAGCAGTCCGGGACAGCCAACTAACTATGGCTACACCTTC.

The chain combines TRBV11-2 with TRBJ2-5; TRBD1 agrees at 9 bases. This CDR3 has 14 residues. The trim removed 6 bases at V and 5 bases at J, leaving 7 bases unmatched. Germline V gene sequence: CDR1 SGHAT, CDR2 FQNNGV. This chain's CDR3 is CASSSQGAVETQYF. The CDR3 DNA sequence: TGTGCCAGCAGTTCACAGGGGGCGGTGGAGACCCAGTACTTC. The full variable domain, rest sourced from reference TRBV11-2 and TRBJ2-5, is EAGVAQSPRYKIIEKRQSVAFWCNPISGHATLYWYQQILGQGPKLLIQFQNNGVVDDSQLPKDRFSAERLKGVDSTLKIQPAKLEDSAVYLCASSSQGAVETQYFGPGTRLLVL.

The gene calls are TRBV7-2 and TRBJ1-3; D gene unclear. The V and J ends lost 3 bases and 6 bases respectively, with 15 bases between them. This CDR3 has 15 residues. Germline V CDR1 and CDR2: SGHTA, FQGNSA. CDR3 nucleotides: TGTGCCAGCAGCTTTTATCGGGGAAGGGAAAACACCATATATTTT. This gives the protein CASSFYRGRENTIYF.

The chain recombines TRBV9 with TRBJ1-1; TRBD1 aligns across 10 bases. Germline assignment: CDR1 SGDLS and CDR2 YYNGEE. Trimming cost V 3 bases and J 4 bases; bases outside gene matches: 6. The CDR3 covers 15 residues. CDR3 region: CASSEGQGVSTEAFF. CDR3 DNA: TGTGCCAGCAGCGAAGGACAGGGGGTTAGCACTGAAGCTTTCTTT.

The chain uses TRBV14 and TRBJ1-6; possibly TRBD1 for D (6 bases). The V end lost 3 bases, the J end lost 9 bases, and 9 bases lay between the germline ends. Germline assignment: CDR1 SGHDN and CDR2 FVKESK. This CDR3 has 13 residues. The CDR3 protein is CASSQAGVSPLHF. CDR3 DNA: TGTGCCAGCAGCCAGGCAGGGGTTTCACCCCTCCACTTT.

The chain has TRBV28 and TRBJ2-7; TRBD1 aligns across 8 bases. The CDR3 is made up of 13 amino acids. With 11 bases clipped from V and 3 bases from J, the junction kept 9 bases outside the gene matches. The germline CDR1 and CDR2 sequences are MDHEN and SYDVKM. The CDR3: CASGQGAYYEQYV. CDR3 in DNA: TGTGCCTCGGGGCAGGGGGCCTACTACGAGCAGTACGTC.

The chain uses TRBV9 and TRBJ1-5, with D perhaps matching TRBD1 (5 bases). V lost 4 bases and J 4 bases, leaving 12 bases between the germline ends. The CDR3 consists of 14 residues. CDR1 is SGDLS, CDR2 YYNGEE, per germline. The CDR3 sequence: CASSPEEGNQPQHF. The CDR3 coding sequence is TGTGCCAGCAGCCCCGAGGAGGGGAATCAGCCCCAGCATTTT.

The chain has TRBV6-5 and TRBJ2-7; TRBD2 aligns across 9 bases. Germline values: CDR1 MNHEY, CDR2 SVGAGI. V gave up 3 bases and J gave up 4 bases; unmatched junction bases: 7. The CDR3 length is 15 residues. The CDR3 DNA is TGTGCCAGCAGTTATGATAGCGGGAGAGTTTACGAGCAGTACTTC. Amino acids: CASSYDSGRVYEQYF.

V is TRBV6-5 and J is TRBJ2-3; TRBD2 is a possible D gene (6 bases). The CDR3 contains 14 residues. The germline CDR1 and CDR2 sequences are MNHEY and SVGAGI. Trimming took 7 bases from V and 2 from J, leaving 13 bases between them. CDR3 in amino acids: CASKLGSHTDTQYF. The CDR3 DNA sequence: TGTGCCAGCAAACTCGGGAGTCACACAGATACGCAGTATTTT.

The rearrangement links TRBV7-3 to TRBJ2-1; 11 positions agree with TRBD1. This CDR3 is built from 14 residues. The V and J ends lost 5 bases and 10 bases, in that order; junction bases with no gene match: 7. Germline assignment: CDR1 SGHTA and CDR2 FQGTGA. The CDR3 loop reads CASSPGTGGSEQFF. Written as DNA, the CDR3 is TGTGCCAGCAGCCCCGGGACAGGGGGTTCAGAGCAGTTCTTC.

This clone showed up just once. The chain carries TRBV21-1 and TRBJ2-1; the table's D call of TRBD2 was not tested on the DNA. TRBV21-1 is classified as a pseudogene. The CDR3 runs 18 residues. CDR3 in DNA: TGTGCCAGCAGCGAATCCCTAATGTTTAGTCTGCTCTACAATGAGCAGTTCTTC. Translating gives CASSESLMFSLLYNEQFF.

This clone has a single count. The chain carries TRBV11-2 and TRBJ1-1; TRBD1 aligns across 9 bases. The trim removed 6 bases at V and 4 bases at J, leaving 9 bases unmatched. There are 15 residues in the CDR3. CDR1 is SGHAT, CDR2 FQNNGV, per germline. CDR3 loop: CASRRRTGGITEAFF. DNA for the CDR3: TGTGCCAGCAGACGACGAACAGGGGGCATCACTGAAGCTTTCTTT. Drawing the rest from reference TRBV11-2 and TRBJ1-1, the complete variable domain is EAGVAQSPRYKIIEKRQSVAFWCNPISGHATLYWYQQILGQGPKLLIQFQNNGVVDDSQLPKDRFSAERLKGVDSTLKIQPAKLEDSAVYLCASRRRTGGITEAFFGQGTRLTVV.

The chain is built from TRBV27 and TRBJ2-7, with a possible D match to TRBD1 (6 bases). Looked up from germline, CDR1 is MNHEY and CDR2 is SMNVEV (reference sequence). The CDR3 extends over 14 amino acids. V lost 2 bases and J lost 2, with 10 bases in between. The CDR3 nucleotides are TGTGCCAGCAGTTTAGGTGCAGGGGCCTACGAGCAGTACTTC. Protein: CASSLGAGAYEQYF.

The rearrangement joins TRBV7-9 to TRBJ2-3, with D unclear. The CDR3 sequence is 16 residues long. Trimming stripped 2 bases from V and 1 base from J, with 13 bases between. From germline, CDR1 is SEHNR and CDR2 FQNEAQ (reference sequence). CDR3 region: CASSLKVSIGTDTQYF. CDR3 bases: TGTGCCAGCAGCTTAAAGGTTAGCATCGGCACAGATACGCAGTATTTT.